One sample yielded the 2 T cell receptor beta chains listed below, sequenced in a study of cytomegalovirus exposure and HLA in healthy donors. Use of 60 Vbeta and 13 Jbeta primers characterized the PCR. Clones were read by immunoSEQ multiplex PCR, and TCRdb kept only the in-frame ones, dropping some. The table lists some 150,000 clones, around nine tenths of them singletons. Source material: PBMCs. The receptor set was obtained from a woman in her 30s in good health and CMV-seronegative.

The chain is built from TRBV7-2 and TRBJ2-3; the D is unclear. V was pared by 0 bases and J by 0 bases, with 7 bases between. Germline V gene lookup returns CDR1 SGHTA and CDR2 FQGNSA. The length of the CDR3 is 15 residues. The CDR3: CASSLARLSTDTQYF. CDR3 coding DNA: TGTGCCAGCAGCTTAGCGAGGCTTAGCACAGATACGCAGTATTTT.

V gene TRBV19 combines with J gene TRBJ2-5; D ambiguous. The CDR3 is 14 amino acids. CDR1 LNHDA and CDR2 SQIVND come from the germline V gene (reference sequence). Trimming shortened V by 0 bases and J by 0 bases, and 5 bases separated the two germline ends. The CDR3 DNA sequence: TGTGCCAGTAGTATAGACGGAGACCAAGAGACCCAGTACTTC. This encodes CASSIDGDQETQYF.